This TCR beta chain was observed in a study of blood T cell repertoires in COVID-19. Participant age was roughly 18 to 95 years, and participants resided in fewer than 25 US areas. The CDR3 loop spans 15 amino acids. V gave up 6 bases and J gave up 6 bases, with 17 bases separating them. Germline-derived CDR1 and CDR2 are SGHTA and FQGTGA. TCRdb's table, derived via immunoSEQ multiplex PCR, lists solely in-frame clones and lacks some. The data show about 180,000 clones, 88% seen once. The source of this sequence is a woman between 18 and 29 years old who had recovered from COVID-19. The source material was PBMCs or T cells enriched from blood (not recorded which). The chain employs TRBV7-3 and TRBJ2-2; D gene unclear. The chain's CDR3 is CASSFTRSDSGELFF. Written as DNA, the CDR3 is TGTGCCAGCAGTTTTACCCGATCCGACTCCGGGGAGCTGTTTTTT. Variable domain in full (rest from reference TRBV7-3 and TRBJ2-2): GAGVSQTPSNKVTEKGKYVELRCDPISGHTALYWYRQSLGQGPEFLIYFQGTGAADDSGLPNDRFFAVRPEGSVSTLKIQRTERGDSAVYLCASSFTRSDSGELFFGEGSRLTVL.